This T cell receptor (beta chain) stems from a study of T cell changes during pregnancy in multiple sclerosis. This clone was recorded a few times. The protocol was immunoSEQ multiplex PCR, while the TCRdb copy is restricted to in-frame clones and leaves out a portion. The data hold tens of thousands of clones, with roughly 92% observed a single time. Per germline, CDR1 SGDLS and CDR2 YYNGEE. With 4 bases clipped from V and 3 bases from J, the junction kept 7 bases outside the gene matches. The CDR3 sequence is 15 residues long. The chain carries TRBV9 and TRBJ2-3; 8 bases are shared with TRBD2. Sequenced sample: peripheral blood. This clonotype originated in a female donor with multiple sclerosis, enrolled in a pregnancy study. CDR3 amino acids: CASSPGASGTDTQYF. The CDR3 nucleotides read TGTGCCAGCAGCCCCGGGGCTAGCGGGACAGATACGCAGTATTTT. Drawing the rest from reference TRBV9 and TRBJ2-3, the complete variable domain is DSGVTQTPKHLITATGQRVTLRCSPRSGDLSVYWYQQSLDQGLQFLIQYYNGEERAKGNILERFSAQQFPDLHSELNLSSLELGDSALYFCASSPGASGTDTQYFGPGTRLTVL.